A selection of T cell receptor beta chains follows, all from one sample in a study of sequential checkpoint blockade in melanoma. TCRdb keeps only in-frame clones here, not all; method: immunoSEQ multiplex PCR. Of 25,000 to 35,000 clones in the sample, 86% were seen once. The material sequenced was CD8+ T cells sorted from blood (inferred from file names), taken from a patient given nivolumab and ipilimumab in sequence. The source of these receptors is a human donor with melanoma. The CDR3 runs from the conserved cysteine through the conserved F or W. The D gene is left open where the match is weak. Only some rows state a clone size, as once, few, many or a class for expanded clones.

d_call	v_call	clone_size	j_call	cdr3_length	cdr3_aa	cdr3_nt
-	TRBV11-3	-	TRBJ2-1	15	CASSLGRGPYNEQFF	TGTGCCAGCAGCCTAGGGCGGGGGCCTTACAATGAGCAGTTCTTC
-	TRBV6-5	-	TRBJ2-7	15	CASSYSRDRGYEQYF	TGTGCCAGCAGTTACTCGCGGGACAGAGGTTACGAGCAGTACTTC
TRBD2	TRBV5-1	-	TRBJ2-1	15	CASTITSGRYNEQFF	TGCGCCAGCACCATCACTAGCGGGAGGTACAATGAGCAGTTCTTC
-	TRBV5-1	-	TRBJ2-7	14	CASSLLGAGYEQYF	TGCGCCAGCAGCTTGTTGGGGGCTGGGTACGAGCAGTACTTC
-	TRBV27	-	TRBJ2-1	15	CASSLSRNSYNEQFF	TGTGCCAGCAGTTTATCGAGAAACTCCTACAATGAGCAGTTCTTC
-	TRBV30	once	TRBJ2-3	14	CAWSVDAGTDTQYF	TGTGCCTGGAGTGTAGACGCGGGGACAGATACGCAGTATTTT
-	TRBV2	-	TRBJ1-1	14	CASTSTRGNTEAFF	TGTGCCAGCACTAGTACTCGGGGGAACACTGAAGCTTTCTTT
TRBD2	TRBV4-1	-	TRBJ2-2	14	CASSQVGGAGELFF	TGCGCCAGCAGCCAAGTTGGGGGGGCCGGGGAGCTGTTTTTT
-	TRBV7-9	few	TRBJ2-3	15	CASSPTGIHTDTQYF	TGTGCCAGCAGCCCGACCGGGATACACACAGATACGCAGTATTTT
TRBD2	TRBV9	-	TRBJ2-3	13	CASSSGGPNTQYF	TGTGCCAGCAGCTCGGGGGGGCCGAATACGCAGTATTTT
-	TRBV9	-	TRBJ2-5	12	CASGGAGETQYF	TGTGCCAGCGGGGGGGCCGGGGAGACCCAGTACTTC
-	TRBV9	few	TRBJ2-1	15	CASSVGGTLYNEQFF	TGTGCCAGCAGCGTAGGCGGGACCCTTTACAATGAGCAGTTCTTC
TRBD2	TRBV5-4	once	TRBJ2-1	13	CAASGSGINEQFF	TGTGCCGCGAGCGGGAGCGGCATCAATGAGCAGTTCTTC
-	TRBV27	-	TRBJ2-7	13	CASRTRNTYEQYF	TGTGCCAGCAGGACCAGGAATACCTACGAGCAGTACTTC
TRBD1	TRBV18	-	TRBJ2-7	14	CASSPDRGPYEQYF	TGTGCCAGCTCGCCCGACAGGGGGCCCTACGAGCAGTACTTC